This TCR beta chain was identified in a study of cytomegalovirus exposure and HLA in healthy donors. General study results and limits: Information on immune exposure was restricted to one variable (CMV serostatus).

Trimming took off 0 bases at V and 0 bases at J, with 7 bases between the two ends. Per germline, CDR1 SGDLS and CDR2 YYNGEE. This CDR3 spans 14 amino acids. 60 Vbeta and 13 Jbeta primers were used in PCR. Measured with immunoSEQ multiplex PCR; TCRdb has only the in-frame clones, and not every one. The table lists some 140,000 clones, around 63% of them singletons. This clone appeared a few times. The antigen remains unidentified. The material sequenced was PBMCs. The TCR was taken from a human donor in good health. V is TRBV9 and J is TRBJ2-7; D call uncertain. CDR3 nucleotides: TGTGCCAGCAGCGTAGTTCCTAGCTCCTACGAGCAGTACTTC. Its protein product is CASSVVPSSYEQYF. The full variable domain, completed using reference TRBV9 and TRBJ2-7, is DSGVTQTPKHLITATGQRVTLRCSPRSGDLSVYWYQQSLDQGLQFLIQYYNGEERAKGNILERFSAQQFPDLHSELNLSSLELGDSALYFCASSVVPSSYEQYFGPGTRLTVT.